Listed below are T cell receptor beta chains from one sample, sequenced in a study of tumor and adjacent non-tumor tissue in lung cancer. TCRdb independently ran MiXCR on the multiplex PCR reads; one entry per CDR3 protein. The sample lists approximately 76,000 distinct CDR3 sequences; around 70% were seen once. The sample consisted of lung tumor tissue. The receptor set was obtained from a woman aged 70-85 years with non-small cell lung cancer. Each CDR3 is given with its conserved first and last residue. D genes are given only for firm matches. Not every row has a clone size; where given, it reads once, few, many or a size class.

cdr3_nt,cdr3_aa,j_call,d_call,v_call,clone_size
TGTGCCAGCAGTTTAAGACAGGGGGCAGCCCAAGAGACTCAGTACTTC,CASSLRQGAAQETQYF,TRBJ2-5,TRBD1,TRBV28,once
TGTGCTAGCGGTTCCTCTAGGCTAGTAGGAGAGCAGTACTTC,CASGSSRLVGEQYF,TRBJ2-7,-,TRBV12-3/TRBV12-4,few
TGTGCCAGCAGCCCAAGTGTTCTAGCGGAGGTGGGGACCGGGGAGCTGTTTTTT,CASSPSVLAEVGTGELFF,TRBJ2-2,TRBD2,TRBV5-5,many
TGTGCTAGCAACCAAGTTTTCATCAGATTACTAGCGGGATTACCAAGCTCCTACGAGCAGTACTTC,CASNQVFIRLLAGLPSSYEQYF,TRBJ2-7,TRBD2,TRBV4-2,-
TGCGACAGCAGCTTAACGCCTAGCGGGAGGAACACCGGGGAGCTGTTTTTT,CDSSLTPSGRNTGELFF,TRBJ2-2,TRBD2,TRBV7-3,-
TGCGACACCAGCCAAGATAGGGGTAGCGGGAGACCCTTAAGCTCCTACAATGAGCAGTTCTTC,CDTSQDRGSGRPLSSYNEQFF,TRBJ2-1,TRBD2,TRBV4-1,-
TGTGCCAGCAGTTTAGCTGCGGGGAGCTCCGATGAGCAGTACTTC,CASSLAAGSSDEQYF,TRBJ2-7,-,TRBV12-3/TRBV12-4,once
TGTGCCAGTCCGGGACCACCCCCTAATGCTGAAGCTTCCTTT,CASPGPPPNAEASF,TRBJ1-1,-,TRBV6-1,-
TGTGCCAGCAGCCGAGGCCGGGCGTCGATCGGCGAGCAGTACTTC,CASSRGRASIGEQYF,TRBJ2-7,-,TRBV14,-
TGTGCCAGCAACGCGGACCCAAATCAGCCCCAGCATTTT,CASNADPNQPQHF,TRBJ1-5,-,TRBV6-6,medium-sized
TGTGCCTGGAGAAAGGCGGGCCCCTACGAGCAGTACTTC,CAWRKAGPYEQYF,TRBJ2-7,-,TRBV30,many
TGTAAGACTAGTTACAAAGGGTTGGGTGAGCAGTTCTTC,CKTSYKGLGEQFF,TRBJ2-1,-,TRBV7-9,-
TGCGCCAGCGGAGGGGACGGGGGGAAGTACTTC,CASGGDGGKYF,TRBJ2-5,TRBD2,TRBV5-1,few
TGTGCCAGCAGTTCCTGTGATCTGGGCAGTGAAGCTTTCTTT,CASSSCDLGSEAFF,TRBJ1-1,-,TRBV6-6,-
TGTGCCAGCAGTGCGGTGTTGGAACTAGCGGGCGGCAAGCAGTTCTTC,CASSAVLELAGGKQFF,TRBJ2-1,TRBD2,TRBV6-1,medium-sized
TGTGCCAGCAGCCCCATCAGGGCTGGAGTCATTCAGTACTTC,CASSPIRAGVIQYF,TRBJ2-4,-,TRBV6-5,-
TGTGCGAGCAGTGTAGCGGGAGGGCCAGGCACCGGGGAGCAGTATTTT,CASSVAGGPGTGEQYF,TRBJ2-3,TRBD2,TRBV11-3,-
TGTGCCAGCAGTGCCTACAGGGGGGAATCCCACAATGAGCAGTTCTTC,CASSAYRGESHNEQFF,TRBJ2-1,TRBD1,TRBV6-6,once
TGCAACGTTGAAGACGCAGGGGGCGTGTCTGAAAAACTGTTTTTT,CNVEDAGGVSEKLFF,TRBJ1-4,TRBD1,TRBV29-1,-
TGTAACAGCAGTCCGGGCCCCGCCAACGAGCAGTACTTC,CNSSPGPANEQYF,TRBJ2-7,-,TRBV12-3/TRBV12-4,-
TGTGCCAACAGTCGACAGGACGTCTATGGCTTCACCTTC,CANSRQDVYGFTF,TRBJ1-2,-,TRBV6-5,-
TGTGCCAGCAGTTTATCCCCTTGGTTAGGTAGCGGGACCTACAATGAGCAGTTCTTC,CASSLSPWLGSGTYNEQFF,TRBJ2-1,TRBD2,TRBV28,few
TGCAGCCAGAGACCCTACGCGGGGGGTTACAATGAGCAGTTCTTC,CSQRPYAGGYNEQFF,TRBJ2-1,TRBD2,TRBV29-1,-
TGTGCCAGCAGTCCCCGATTGAACACCGGGGAGCTGTTTTTT,CASSPRLNTGELFF,TRBJ2-2,-,TRBV12-3/TRBV12-4,medium-sized
TGCAGTGCTAGAGCCTATGTCATGAACACTGAAGCTTTCTTT,CSARAYVMNTEAFF,TRBJ1-1,-,TRBV20-1,-
TGTGCCAACAGTTCGCGGGGGGAACCGGGTGGCTACACCTTC,CANSSRGEPGGYTF,TRBJ1-2,-,TRBV5-4,once
TGTGCCGGCAGTAACCATGGAGGGTTCACCATTGAAGCTTTCTTT,CAGSNHGGFTIEAFF,TRBJ1-1,-,TRBV6-2/TRBV6-3,-
TGTGCCAGCAGTGAAATCGACACCTACGATAAGCAGTTCTTC,CASSEIDTYDKQFF,TRBJ2-1,-,TRBV6-1,-
TGTGCCAGCAGGTGGGGGCTCGGCAAAGATACGCAGTATTTT,CASRWGLGKDTQYF,TRBJ2-3,-,TRBV6-6,-
TGCGCCAGCAGCTTGGGACAGGGAATCAATGAGCAGTTCTTC,CASSLGQGINEQFF,TRBJ2-1,TRBD1,TRBV5-1,many
TGTGCCAGCAGCTTGAGTTCTTGGACTCTCTACAATGAGCAGTTCTTC,CASSLSSWTLYNEQFF,TRBJ2-1,-,TRBV5-4,-
TGCGCCAGCAGCCCGGTCGGACGGGCTCACGAGCAGTATTTC,CASSPVGRAHEQYF,TRBJ2-7,-,TRBV5-1,-
TGTGCCTGCAGCCCCCTGACAGGGAACCAAGAGGCCCAGTACTTC,CACSPLTGNQEAQYF,TRBJ2-5,TRBD1,TRBV6-5,-
TGTGCCAGCAGCATATGGGGGAATGAGCAGTTCTTC,CASSIWGNEQFF,TRBJ2-1,-,TRBV5-6,-
TGTGCCAGCAGCTTGGGGGGGTCAGGGGTGGCTGGCTATAGCTTC,CASSLGGSGVAGYSF,TRBJ1-2,-,TRBV5-4,-
TGTGCCAACAGCTCCACAGGGCTCCGATCCGAGCAGTACTTC,CANSSTGLRSEQYF,TRBJ2-7,-,TRBV28,many
TGTGCCAGCAGTTTATCGTCCGCGGACGAGCATTACTTC,CASSLSSADEHYF,TRBJ2-7,-,TRBV28,once
TGTGCCAGCAGTCCATCGGACATCGATGGCTACACCTTC,CASSPSDIDGYTF,TRBJ1-2,-,TRBV28,many
TGTGCCAGCAGTCAGGACAGGGTGCAAGAGACCCAGTACTTC,CASSQDRVQETQYF,TRBJ2-5,TRBD1,TRBV12-3/TRBV12-4,medium-sized
TGCGCCAGCAGGGGGTCACTAGCGGGAGATGAGACCCAGTACTTC,CASRGSLAGDETQYF,TRBJ2-5,TRBD2,TRBV10-2,many
TGTGCCGCCAGTGATTTTACTTCGTTACTAGCGGGAGACAAGCAGTTCTTC,CAASDFTSLLAGDKQFF,TRBJ2-1,TRBD2,TRBV24-1,-
TGCAGCGTTGCGATTAGCGGGAAGTGGGTATACAATGAGCAGTTCTTC,CSVAISGKWVYNEQFF,TRBJ2-1,TRBD2,TRBV29-1,-
TGTGCCAGCAGCCAAGATAGGATCCCACGTACCGGGGAGGTGTTTTTT,CASSQDRIPRTGEVFF,TRBJ2-2,-,TRBV4-2,-